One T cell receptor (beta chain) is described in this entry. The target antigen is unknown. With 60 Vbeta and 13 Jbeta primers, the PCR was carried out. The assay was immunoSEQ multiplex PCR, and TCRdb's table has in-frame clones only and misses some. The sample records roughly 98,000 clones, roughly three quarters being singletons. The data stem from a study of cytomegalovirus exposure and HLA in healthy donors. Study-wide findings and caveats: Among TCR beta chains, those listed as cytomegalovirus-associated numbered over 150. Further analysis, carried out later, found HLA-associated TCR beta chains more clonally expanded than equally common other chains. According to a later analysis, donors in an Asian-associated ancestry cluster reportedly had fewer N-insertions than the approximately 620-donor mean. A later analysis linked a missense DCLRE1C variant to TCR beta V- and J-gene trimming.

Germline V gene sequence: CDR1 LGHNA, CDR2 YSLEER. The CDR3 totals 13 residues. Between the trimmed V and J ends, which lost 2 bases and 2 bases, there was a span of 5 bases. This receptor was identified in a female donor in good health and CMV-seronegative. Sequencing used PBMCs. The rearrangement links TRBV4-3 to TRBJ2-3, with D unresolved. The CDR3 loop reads CASSQQATDTQYF. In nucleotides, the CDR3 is TGCGCCAGCAGCCAACAGGCCACAGATACGCAGTATTTT.